The 16 T cell receptor beta chains reported below all come from one sample, sequenced in a study of tumor and adjacent non-tumor tissue in lung cancer. Three rounds of nested PCR, following a modified ARM-PCR protocol, produced the TCRbeta library. Via MiXCR, TCRdb re-called the multiplex PCR reads, giving one row per CDR3 protein. The sample consists of fewer than 100,000 distinct CDR3 sequences, 72% of them appearing once. The template was RNA from unsorted bulk tissue. Material: lung tumor tissue. All receptors come from a woman aged 35 to 49 with non-small cell lung cancer.

As regards this clonotype: Possible read error: a much larger clone is one base away. This rearrangement joins TRBV24-1 to TRBJ2-7; D ambiguous. CDR3 length equals 14 residues. The germline gives CDR1 KGHDR, CDR2 SFDVKD. V was trimmed by 3 bases and J by 5 bases, leaving 13 bases between them. DNA of the CDR3: TGTGCCACCAGTGATCCATGTGATGCCCACGAGCAGTACTTC. Protein: CATSDPCDAHEQYF.

As regards this clonotype: A junction end diverges from the germline sequence, so it may reflect a read error. The CDR3 sequence is CVSSSDGQINSPLHF. The CDR3 DNA sequence: TGTGTCAGCAGCTCGGACGGACAGATAAATTCACCCCTCCATTTT. The chain joins TRBV11-2 to TRBJ1-6; tentatively, D is TRBD1 (6 bases). This CDR3 spans 15 amino acids. Germline-derived CDR1 and CDR2 are SGHAT and FQNNGV.

Turning to this clonotype: This clone may be a read error of a much larger clone one base away. The chain carries TRBV7-6 and TRBJ1-5; D is perhaps TRBD1 (6 bases). Germline loops: CDR1 SGHVS, CDR2 FNYEAQ. V was trimmed by 7 bases and J by 5 bases, leaving 15 bases between them. The CDR3 is 14 residues long. The CDR3 spells CASNQGGGYQPQHF. The CDR3 DNA reads as TGTGCCAGCAACCAAGGAGGGGGGTATCAGCCCCAGCATTTT.

This clonotype appeared once. At one boundary the junction diverges from the germline segment, which might be a read error. The chain links TRBV12-3 or TRBV12-4 to TRBJ2-5; D is unclear. CDR3 size: 14 residues. CDR3 amino acids: CASSLRFAEETQCF. DNA for the CDR3: TGTGCCAGCAGTTTGAGGTTTGCCGAGGAGACCCAGTGCTTC.

In this sample, this clonotype turned up once. A read error may produce the germline difference seen at one junction end. This chain connects TRBV6-1 to TRBJ1-1; D may be TRBD1 (6 bases). Germline CDR1 reads MNHNS; CDR2 reads SASEGT. The CDR3 sequence is 15 residues long. CDR3 region: CVSSEKGGTGTAAFF. The CDR3 DNA reads TGTGTCAGCAGTGAAAAGGGGGGTACGGGAACTGCAGCTTTCTTT.

This clonotype was seen only a few times. A much larger clone differs from this one at a single base, so this may be a read error. The V and J genes are TRBV6-5 and TRBJ1-3; D remains ambiguous. Germline CDR1 MNHEY, CDR2 SVGAGI. This CDR3 region has 13 residues. This chain's CDR3 is CASRLGSGDTIYF. The CDR3 DNA reads TGTGCCAGCAGGCTGGGCTCTGGAGACACCATATATTTT.

This clonotype was seen repeatedly, ten times or more. This chain connects TRBV28 to TRBJ1-1; D is ambiguous. Germline lookup yields CDR1 MDHEN and CDR2 SYDVKM. The CDR3 runs 13 residues. V was shortened by 1 base and J by 8 bases, with 11 bases between the two germline ends. The chain's CDR3 is CASSLFVVGEAFF. The CDR3 DNA sequence: TGTGCCAGCAGTTTATTCGTGGTGGGGGAAGCTTTCTTT.

On this clonotype: A read error is possible here, since a much larger clone lies one base away. This chain joins TRBV2 and TRBJ2-1; D is undetermined. The CDR3 has 13 amino acids. CDR1 and CDR2 from the germline V gene are SNHLY and FYNNEI. CDR3 sequence reads: CASSVVVIGEHFF. For the CDR3, the DNA is TGTGCCAGCAGTGTTGTAGTTATCGGTGAGCACTTCTTC.

This clonotype showed up many times. The chain joins TRBV20-1 to TRBJ2-5, with D perhaps matching TRBD1 (5 bases). V lost 0 bases, J lost 5 bases, and 16 bases lay in between. Germline lookup yields CDR1 DFQATT and CDR2 SNEGSKA (reference sequence). The CDR3 length is 15 residues. The CDR3 is CSARDPDPKGETQYF. Here the CDR3 DNA reads TGCAGTGCTAGAGACCCAGACCCAAAGGGGGAGACCCAGTACTTC.

This clonotype was counted a single time. At one boundary the junction diverges from the germline segment, which might be a read error. The chain links TRBV6-1 to TRBJ2-1; D gene ambiguous. Looked up from germline, CDR1 is MNHNS and CDR2 is SASEGT. The CDR3 totals 14 residues. In DNA, the CDR3 is TGTGCCAGCACGAGTGGTACCTCCTACATTGAGCAGTTCTTC. Amino acid sequence: CASTSGTSYIEQFF.

The rearrangement uses TRBV5-6 and TRBJ2-1, with D possibly being TRBD1 (5 bases). The germline CDR1 and CDR2 sequences are SGHDT and YYEEEE. CDR3 length: 12 amino acids. V shed 4 bases and J shed 13 bases, with 15 bases lying between them. The CDR3 loop reads CASSHRLGEQFF. CDR3 in DNA: TGTGCCAGCAGCCACAGGCTAGGTGAACAGTTCTTC.

Comment on this clonotype: With a much larger clone just one base away, this may be a read error. This chain connects TRBV20-1 to TRBJ1-4; no clear D. CDR3 length: 12 residues. Trimming removed 3 bases from V and 7 bases from J, with 9 bases in between. Per germline, CDR1 DFQATT and CDR2 SNEGSKA (reference sequence). This CDR3 is CSASAEGEKLFF. The DNA of the CDR3 is TGCAGTGCTAGCGCGGAAGGTGAAAAACTGTTTTTT.

A word on this clonotype: With a much larger clone just one base away, this may be a read error. The V and J genes are TRBV5-6 and TRBJ1-4; the D gene is possibly TRBD1 (6 bases). There are 14 residues in the CDR3. Germline CDR1 is SGHDT and CDR2 is YYEEEE. CDR3 coding DNA: TGTACCAGCAGCCACCGGGACACCGATGAAAAACTGTTTTTT. Translating gives CTSSHRDTDEKLFF.

About this clonotype: The junction differs from germline at one of its ends, possibly a read error. The rearrangement joins TRBV11-2 to TRBJ1-6; no clear D. Germline V gives CDR1 SGHAT, CDR2 FQNNGV. The length of the CDR3 is 15 residues. Here the CDR3 DNA reads TGTGCCAACAGCTTAGCATCGGGGAATAATTTACTCCTCCACTTT. It translates to CANSLASGNNLLLHF.

The sample holds a few counts of this clonotype. J is TRBJ1-5 and V is TRBV28; D is uncertain. Germline V lookup: CDR1 MDHEN, CDR2 SYDVKM. The CDR3 length is 15 residues. V was trimmed by 7 bases and J by 15 bases, leaving 28 bases between them. CDR3 nucleotide sequence: TGTGCCAGCACCCCCATGGGGTCGGGCTCGATGGCCCGGCATTTT. This sequence encodes CASTPMGSGSMARHF. The full variable domain, with the rest looked up from reference TRBV28 and TRBJ1-5, is DVKVTQSSRYLVKRTGEKVFLECVQDMDHENMFWYRQDPGLGLRLIYFSYDVKMKEKGDIPEGYSVSREKKERFSLILESASTNQTSMYLCASTPMGSGSMARHFGDGTRLSIL.

For this clonotype: A much more abundant neighbour one base away suggests this may be a read error. The V gene is TRBV19, the J gene TRBJ2-1; 8 bases map to TRBD1. With 5 bases clipped from V and 7 bases from J, the junction kept 16 bases outside the gene matches. The CDR3 is 17 residues long. Looked up from germline, CDR1 is LNHDA and CDR2 is SQIVND (reference sequence). The CDR3 spells CASSSRTGPSGGNEQFF. In DNA form, the CDR3 reads TGTGCCAGTAGTTCTCGGACAGGGCCTTCCGGTGGGAATGAGCAGTTCTTC. The entire variable domain, with the rest obtained from reference TRBV19 and TRBJ2-1, is as follows: DGGITQSPKYLFRKEGQNVTLSCEQNLNHDAMYWYRQDPGQGLRLIYYSQIVNDFQKGDIAEGYSVSREKKESFPLTVTSAQKNPTAFYLCASSSRTGPSGGNEQFFGPGTRLTVL.